The next 24 T cell receptor beta chains were all read from a single sample in a study of T-cell memory formation after mild COVID-19. Each CDR3 protein gets one entry after TCRdb re-called the 5' RACE reads with MiXCR. The table lists 400,000 to 500,000 distinct CDR3 sequences, 24% of them singletons. The sample consisted of PBMCs or a T cell subset sorted from them (not recorded which). All receptors come from an adult woman who had mild COVID-19 (a few samples of this study predate the infection). Cell type and time point are not known.

This clonotype was seen repeatedly, ten times or more. The gene calls are TRBV7-8 and TRBJ1-5, with 7 bases fitting TRBD1. V was clipped by 5 bases and J by 0 bases; unmatched bases: 7. The germline CDR1 and CDR2 sequences are SGHVS and FQNEAQ. CDR3 length: 16 amino acids. CDR3 nucleotides: TGTGCCAGCAGCGGATACCGGGACAGTAGCAATCAGCCCCAGCATTTT. Translated: CASSGYRDSSNQPQHF.

The sample holds a few counts of this clonotype. The chain couples TRBV19 to TRBJ1-1; D may be TRBD1 (5 bases). This CDR3 has 14 amino acids. CDR1 and CDR2 from the germline V gene are LNHDA and SQIVND (reference sequence). V lost 3 bases and J 4 bases, leaving 12 bases between the germline ends. The CDR3 spells CASSMGPGVTEAFF. Here the CDR3 DNA reads TGTGCCAGTAGTATGGGTCCGGGGGTCACTGAAGCTTTCTTT.

The sample holds a few counts of this clonotype. The V call is TRBV27, the J call TRBJ2-1, with D possibly TRBD2 on 6 matching bases. Deletions cut 6 bases from V and 11 bases from J, with 17 bases between. Germline CDR1 is MNHEY and CDR2 is SMNVEV (reference sequence). This CDR3 comprises 13 residues. The DNA of the CDR3 is TGTGCCAGCAGCAATTACCGGAGGGAGCAGCAGTTCTTC. Translated, it gives CASSNYRREQQFF.

This clonotype was counted many times. The chain couples TRBV24-1 to TRBJ2-7; D remains unclear. This CDR3 has 12 residues. Between the trimmed V and J ends, which lost 4 bases and 0 bases, there was a span of 3 bases. Germline-derived CDR1 and CDR2 are KGHDR and SFDVKD. CDR3 nucleotides: TGTGCCACCAGTGACAGCTCCTACGAGCAGTACTTC. Translating it yields CATSDSSYEQYF.

In this sample, this clonotype turned up a few times. This chain joins TRBV20-1 and TRBJ2-3, with D perhaps TRBD1 (6 bases). Trimming took off 3 bases at V and 3 bases at J, with 10 bases between the two ends. The germline CDR1 and CDR2 sequences are DFQATT and SNEGSKA (reference sequence). The CDR3 extends over 13 amino acids. For the CDR3, the DNA is TGCAGTGCTAGTAGGGACACTACAGATACGCAGTATTTT. It codes for CSASRDTTDTQYF.

The genes are TRBV7-9 and TRBJ2-5; D call uncertain. Germline lookup yields CDR1 SEHNR and CDR2 FQNEAQ (reference sequence). Trimming cost V 5 bases and J 3 bases, with 19 bases left between them. This CDR3 is built from 16 residues. CDR3: CASSPSRLNEKETQYF. CDR3 in DNA: TGTGCCAGCAGCCCCTCTCGACTTAACGAAAAAGAGACCCAGTACTTC.

V and J are TRBV12-3 or TRBV12-4 and TRBJ1-1; 10 bases match TRBD1. V shed 4 bases, J shed 1 base, and the junction held 0 bases outside the gene matches. The CDR3 has 14 residues. CDR3 region: CASSWTGGNTEAFF. The DNA of the CDR3 is TGTGCCAGCAGTTGGACAGGGGGGAACACTGAAGCTTTCTTT.

This clonotype was picked up many times. The chain combines TRBV12-3 or TRBV12-4 with TRBJ2-7; no clear D. V gave up 3 bases and J gave up 0 bases, with 9 bases separating them. The CDR3 loop spans 14 amino acids. The CDR3 DNA sequence: TGTGCCAGCAGTTTCGAGACCTACTCCTACGAGCAGTACTTC. It specifies CASSFETYSYEQYF.

The CDR3 loop reads CASSPLGPRSYNEQFF. DNA of the CDR3: TGTGCCAGCTCACCGTTAGGTCCCCGCTCCTACAATGAGCAGTTCTTC. The J gene is TRBJ2-1, the V gene TRBV18, with unresolved D. The germline V gene has CDR1 KGHSH and CDR2 LQKENI. Trimming shortened V by 3 bases and J by 0 bases, and 12 bases separated the two germline ends. This CDR3 has 16 amino acids.

J is TRBJ1-1 and V is TRBV12-3 or TRBV12-4, with no clear D. V was shortened by 3 bases and J by 4 bases, with 12 bases between the two germline ends. CDR3 size: 14 residues. The CDR3 reads CASSLEGTVTEAFF. The CDR3 DNA reads TGTGCCAGCAGTTTGGAAGGTACAGTCACTGAAGCTTTCTTT.

This chain uses TRBV28 with TRBJ2-7; perhaps TRBD1 as D (6 bases). This CDR3 is 16 amino acids long. The V end was cut by 3 bases, the J end by 0 bases, with 15 bases between. Germline V gene data show CDR1 as MDHEN and CDR2 as SYDVKM. CDR3 sequence (DNA): TGTGCCAGCAGTTTCCCTGGCAGGGGAGACTCCTACGAGCAGTACTTC. Its translation is CASSFPGRGDSYEQYF.

V usage is TRBV29-1 and J usage is TRBJ2-2, with TRBD1 identical over 9 bases. J lost 5 bases, V lost 4 bases, and 8 bases had no gene match. This CDR3 is 15 amino acids long. Germline V gene sequence: CDR1 SQVTM, CDR2 ANQGSEA. This chain's CDR3 is CSVATGTGITGELFF. In DNA form, the CDR3 reads TGCAGCGTTGCGACCGGGACAGGGATTACCGGGGAGCTGTTTTTT.

The chain carries TRBV19 and TRBJ2-5; TRBD2 is a possible D gene (7 bases). This CDR3 has 16 residues. In germline, CDR1 is LNHDA, CDR2 SQIVND (reference sequence). The V and J ends lost 3 bases and 4 bases respectively, with 18 bases between them. DNA of the CDR3: TGTGCCAGTAGTATTAGGGGGGGCGTCGGGAGAGAGACCCAGTACTTC. Protein product: CASSIRGGVGRETQYF.

The V gene is TRBV4-1, the J gene TRBJ2-7, with TRBD1 identical over 10 bases. V lost 4 bases to trimming and J lost 6 bases; unmatched junction nucleotides: 12. CDR3 size: 16 residues. The V gene's germline CDR1 is MGHRA and CDR2 YSYEKL. The CDR3 DNA follows: TGCGCCAGCAGCCGAGAAGAGGGACAGGGGAGGGGCGAGCAGTACTTC. Protein product: CASSREEGQGRGEQYF.

This chain joins TRBV4-1 and TRBJ2-5; the match to TRBD2 covers 16 bases. Germline lookup yields CDR1 MGHRA and CDR2 YSYEKL. The ends lost 4 bases at V and 4 bases at J; junction bases unmatched: 6. This CDR3 is built from 17 residues. The CDR3 spells CASSLGTSGGAGETQYF. The CDR3 DNA sequence: TGCGCCAGCAGCCTAGGGACTAGCGGGGGGGCAGGAGAGACCCAGTACTTC.

The V and J genes are TRBV7-6 and TRBJ2-5, with 10 bases that match TRBD2. Germline V gene data show CDR1 as SGHVS and CDR2 as FNYEAQ. Trimming at V came to 3 bases and at J to 5 bases, leaving 9 bases not matched to a gene. CDR3 length: 16 residues. This chain's CDR3 is CASSLWLAGVWETQYF. The CDR3 nucleotides read TGTGCCAGCAGCTTGTGGCTAGCGGGAGTGTGGGAGACCCAGTACTTC.

A few counts support this clonotype. The rearrangement uses TRBV7-8 and TRBJ2-3; D unresolved. V was trimmed by 5 bases and J by 7 bases, leaving 10 bases between them. Germline CDR1 reads SGHVS; CDR2 reads FQNEAQ. The CDR3 totals 12 residues. The CDR3 coding sequence is TGTGCCAGCAGCACTGGCACGAATACGCAGTATTTT. It specifies CASSTGTNTQYF.

The chain joins TRBV29-1 to TRBJ2-7; no firm D call. The germline V gene encodes CDR1 SQVTM and CDR2 ANQGSEA. V lost 5 bases and J 4 bases, leaving 9 bases between the germline ends. This CDR3 has 11 residues. CDR3 amino acids: CSVSTWYEQYF. DNA for the CDR3: TGCAGCGTTTCCACTTGGTACGAGCAGTACTTC.

This clonotype has a handful of counts. For the CDR3, the DNA is TGCGCCAGCAGTCAAGGGCCAGGGAAGAGGGGCTACGAGCAGTACTTC. Translating it yields CASSQGPGKRGYEQYF. The chain carries TRBV23-1 and TRBJ2-7, with D tentatively TRBD1 or TRBD2 (5 bases each). TRBV23-1 is an ORF for which the function is uncertain. Deletions cut 2 bases from V and 3 bases from J, with 17 bases between. CDR3 length: 16 amino acids.

This clonotype appeared many times. The V call is TRBV20-1, the J call TRBJ2-3; D ambiguous. This CDR3 is 11 amino acids long. Trimming removed 7 bases from V and 2 bases from J, with 7 bases in between. Germline V lookup: CDR1 DFQATT, CDR2 SNEGSKA (reference sequence). The CDR3 coding sequence is TGCAGTGGACTGCTCACAGATACGCAGTATTTT. It specifies CSGLLTDTQYF.

There are a few counts of this clonotype. The V and J genes are TRBV12-3 or TRBV12-4 and TRBJ1-5; D unresolved. V was shortened by 5 bases and J by 4 bases, with 15 bases between the two germline ends. This CDR3 region has 15 residues. CDR3 amino acids: CASSASNDENQPQHF. DNA of the CDR3: TGTGCCAGCAGTGCATCAAATGACGAAAATCAGCCCCAGCATTTT.

The chain joins TRBV29-1 to TRBJ2-5, with D possibly matching TRBD2 (6 bases). CDR3 length: 13 residues. Germline V lookup: CDR1 SQVTM, CDR2 ANQGSEA. With 3 bases removed from V and 4 bases from J, the gap between germline ends came to 12 bases. The CDR3 sequence is CSVDRVGGETQYF. Here the CDR3 DNA reads TGCAGCGTTGATAGAGTGGGAGGAGAGACCCAGTACTTC.

This clonotype was seen at least ten times. This chain links TRBV20-1 with TRBJ2-7, with 9 nucleotides matching TRBD1. Looked up from germline, CDR1 is DFQATT and CDR2 is SNEGSKA (reference sequence). V lost 1 base to trimming and J lost 5 bases; unmatched junction nucleotides: 9. The CDR3 consists of 15 residues. The CDR3 sequence is CSARVQGALRDEQYF. CDR3 coding DNA: TGCAGTGCTAGAGTACAGGGGGCGCTTAGAGACGAGCAGTACTTC.

The chain employs TRBV19 and TRBJ2-6; TRBD1 matches 10 bases. This CDR3 spans 21 amino acids. V shed 6 bases, J shed 0 bases, and the junction held 17 bases outside the gene matches. CDR1 LNHDA and CDR2 SQIVND come from the germline V gene (reference sequence). Written as DNA, the CDR3 is TGTGCCAGTAGGGGCCCGGGACAGGGGCTTTACGAACTCTCTGGGGCCAACGTCCTGACTTTC. Its translation is CASRGPGQGLYELSGANVLTF.